Presented here are 25 T cell receptor beta chains from one specimen sequenced in a study of blood T cells in healthy people across ages. Next came a second PCR, run for about 6 to 12 cycles, which used a sample-barcoded 5' primer along with a J-beta primer mix. TCRdb independently ran MiXCR on the 5' RACE reads; one entry per CDR3 protein. The sample has 500,000 to 600,000 distinct CDR3 sequences; approximately 27% are singletons. The sample taken for sequencing was blood. The source of these receptors is a woman between 70 and 85 years old in good health.

This clonotype was seen only a few times. This sequence joins TRBV7-2 and TRBJ2-3; 11 bases agree with TRBD2. CDR3 length: 17 residues. CDR1 is SGHTA, CDR2 FQGNSA, per germline. The J segment lost 6 bases and the V segment lost 3 bases, leaving 11 bases of the junction unmatched. The CDR3 DNA sequence: TGTGCCAGCAGCTTTCTAGCGGGGGGCCTCGGCGGGGATACGCAGTATTTT. It codes for CASSFLAGGLGGDTQYF.

This clonotype appeared a few times. The V call is TRBV19, the J call TRBJ1-4; 9 nucleotides agree with TRBD1. Germline V gene lookup returns CDR1 LNHDA and CDR2 SQIVND (reference sequence). The CDR3 loop spans 15 amino acids. The trim removed 5 bases at V and 10 bases at J, leaving 11 bases unmatched. The CDR3 sequence: CASSAAGTGTRKLFF. The CDR3 region has the DNA TGTGCCAGTAGTGCAGCCGGGACAGGGACCCGAAAACTGTTTTTT.

The chain has TRBV7-2 and TRBJ1-1; tentative D call: TRBD1 (5 bases). Germline CDR1 reads SGHTA; CDR2 reads FQGNSA. The CDR3 spans 13 residues. V gave up 5 bases and J gave up 4 bases, with 11 bases separating them. The CDR3 spells CASSAVGGTEAFF. CDR3 nucleotides: TGTGCCAGCAGCGCCGTGGGGGGCACTGAAGCTTTCTTT.

This clonotype was counted a few times. V usage is TRBV5-1 and J usage is TRBJ2-1; TRBD2 agrees at 7 bases. Germline CDR1 and CDR2: SGHRS and YFSETQ. The CDR3 spans 16 residues. V shed 0 bases and J 4 bases; nucleotides not matched to a gene: 7. CDR3 region: CASSLGGPSGYNEQFF. The DNA of the CDR3 is TGCGCCAGCAGCTTGGGAGGCCCTAGCGGTTACAATGAGCAGTTCTTC.

The chain joins TRBV29-1 to TRBJ2-4; D unresolved. The CDR3 is made up of 13 amino acids. The V and J ends lost 0 bases and 2 bases respectively, with 5 bases between them. Per germline, CDR1 SQVTM and CDR2 ANQGSEA. CDR3 nucleotide sequence: TGCAGCGTTGAAGAGGGGTCCAAAAACATTCAGTACTTC. This encodes CSVEEGSKNIQYF.

This clonotype was seen a handful of times. The chain uses TRBV12-3 or TRBV12-4 and TRBJ2-7; 9 nucleotides align to TRBD2. The assigned J gene may be wrong: the sequence end matches TRBJ2-1 better. The CDR3 has 14 amino acids. In DNA, the CDR3 is TGTGCCAGCAGTTTAGCTCTAGCGGGACGCGAGCAGTTCTTC. Amino acid sequence: CASSLALAGREQFF.

This clonotype was recorded a few times. Written as DNA, the CDR3 is TGTGCCATCAGTGAAGGAACTAGCGGGGGGTTAGGCCAAGAGACCCAGTACTTC. Its protein is CAISEGTSGGLGQETQYF. The chain links TRBV10-3 to TRBJ2-5, with 12 positions matching TRBD2. V dropped 3 bases and J dropped 1; count of bases not matched to a gene: 9. CDR1 and CDR2 from the germline V gene are ENHRY and SYGVKD. The CDR3 runs 18 residues.

The rearrangement uses TRBV15 and TRBJ1-2; no clear D gene. The CDR3 runs to 14 residues. Germline V gene data show CDR1 as LNHNV and CDR2 as YYDKDF (reference sequence). Trimming left V 3 bases short and J 8 bases short, with 16 bases between. The CDR3: CATSSTGPRGGYTF. The CDR3 nucleotides are TGTGCCACCAGCAGTACCGGGCCCAGAGGGGGCTACACCTTC.

This clonotype was counted between two and nine times. V usage is TRBV20-1 and J usage is TRBJ2-7; D gene unclear. The V gene's germline CDR1 is DFQATT and CDR2 SNEGSKA (reference sequence). V was cut by 0 bases and J by 5 bases, with 14 bases left in between. The CDR3 is made up of 14 amino acids. CDR3 DNA sequence: TGCAGTGCTAGAGATTCGCACGGCGGAAACGAGCAGTACTTC. Translation gives CSARDSHGGNEQYF.

The genes are TRBV9 and TRBJ2-5; a possible D gene is TRBD2 (7 bases). Germline loops: CDR1 SGDLS, CDR2 YYNGEE. The V end lost 3 bases, the J end lost 5 bases, and 14 bases lay between the germline ends. The CDR3 sequence is 14 residues long. In DNA form, the CDR3 reads TGTGCCAGCAGCGCCACCGGGGGGCCGGAGACCCAGTACTTC. As protein: CASSATGGPETQYF.

This clonotype was seen a few times. For the CDR3, the DNA is TGTGCCAGCAGTATTACTATGAACACTGAAGCTTTCTTT. It is translated as CASSITMNTEAFF. V usage is TRBV12-3 or TRBV12-4 and J usage is TRBJ1-1; D ambiguous. There are 13 residues in the CDR3. Trimming pared 5 bases from V and 0 bases from J, leaving 7 bases between.

This chain connects TRBV2 to TRBJ2-3; possibly TRBD2 for D (5 bases). The V end lost 6 bases, the J end lost 2 bases, and 15 bases lay between the germline ends. Germline loops: CDR1 SNHLY, CDR2 FYNNEI. CDR3 size: 15 residues. CDR3 nucleotides: TGTGCCAGCAGCCGACGAGCGGCCTCCACAGATACGCAGTATTTT. It encodes CASSRRAASTDTQYF.

This clonotype was observed a few times. This chain links TRBV20-1 with TRBJ2-5, with 7 bases fitting TRBD1. The CDR3 has 14 amino acids. Germline V CDR1 and CDR2: DFQATT, SNEGSKA (reference sequence). V shed 6 bases, J shed 11 bases, and the junction held 18 bases outside the gene matches. In DNA form, the CDR3 reads TGCAGTGCAATCTTCGGGACAGCCTACGATCAGCAGTACTTC. As protein: CSAIFGTAYDQQYF.

This clonotype was observed a few times. The chain combines TRBV7-6 with TRBJ2-5; TRBD1 aligns across 7 bases. The CDR3 runs 15 residues. Germline-derived CDR1 and CDR2 are SGHVS and FNYEAQ. Trimming cost V 4 bases and J 2 bases; bases outside gene matches: 7. This chain's CDR3 is CASSSAGTVQETQYF. For the CDR3, the DNA is TGTGCCAGCAGCTCCGCCGGGACAGTTCAAGAGACCCAGTACTTC.

This clonotype was seen a few times. V usage is TRBV5-1 and J usage is TRBJ1-3; 7 bases fit TRBD1. CDR1 SGHRS and CDR2 YFSETQ come from the germline V gene. The CDR3 totals 14 residues. V lost 0 bases and J lost 3; bases outside the gene matches: 0. The CDR3 is CASSLGDSGNTIYF. As DNA, the CDR3 is TGCGCCAGCAGCTTGGGGGACAGTGGAAACACCATATATTTT.

This clonotype was seen a single time. Mismatch with germline at one junction end may stem from a read error. The genes are TRBV4-3 and TRBJ1-4; D not certain. The CDR3 has 14 residues. CDR1 is LGHNA and CDR2 is YSLEER in the germline V gene. In DNA form, the CDR3 reads TGCGCCAGCAGCCAGGAGGAAACTGATGAAAAACTGTTTTTT. The encoded protein is CASSQEETDEKLFF.

This chain joins TRBV7-9 and TRBJ1-4; tentative D call: TRBD1 (6 bases). The CDR3 totals 14 residues. Deletions cut 5 bases from V and 8 bases from J, with 15 bases between. Germline CDR1 and CDR2: SEHNR and FQNEAQ (reference sequence). CDR3 region: CASSPQGASEKLFF. DNA for the CDR3: TGTGCCAGCAGCCCACAGGGAGCTTCGGAAAAACTGTTTTTT.

The chain employs TRBV10-3 and TRBJ1-4; the D is unclear. CDR1 ENHRY and CDR2 SYGVKD come from the germline V gene. CDR3 length equals 13 residues. Trimming pared 8 bases from V and 1 base from J, leaving 8 bases between. This CDR3 reads CAISEGTNEKLFF. The CDR3 DNA follows: TGTGCCATCTCGGAGGGAACTAATGAAAAACTGTTTTTT.

V gene TRBV10-3 combines with J gene TRBJ1-1; TRBD1 aligns across 8 bases. This CDR3 has 15 residues. Losses at the gene ends were 5 bases for V and 6 bases for J; bases not matched to a gene: 11. Germline V gene sequence: CDR1 ENHRY, CDR2 SYGVKD. The CDR3 reads CAISPAGGDVAEAFF. The CDR3 nucleotides read TGTGCCATCAGTCCGGCAGGGGGCGATGTCGCTGAAGCTTTCTTT.

The genes are TRBV14 and TRBJ2-3, with D possibly matching TRBD2 (6 bases). The CDR3 is made up of 16 amino acids. CDR1 and CDR2 (germline): SGHDN, FVKESK. Trimming removed 2 bases from V and 4 bases from J, with 16 bases in between. This CDR3 reads CASSQLIGGGSDTQYF. CDR3 DNA: TGTGCCAGCAGCCAACTCATCGGGGGAGGCTCAGATACGCAGTATTTT.

This clonotype was recorded a few times. An end of the junction does not agree with germline; a read error may underlie this. CDR3 nucleotides: TGCGGTGCCCAGCTAGGGACTGCCAGCACAGATACGCAGTATTTT. Its protein is CGAQLGTASTDTQYF. The chain combines TRBV20-1 with TRBJ2-3; tentative D call: TRBD2 (6 bases). CDR3 length: 15 residues. The germline gives CDR1 DFQATT, CDR2 SNEGSKA (reference sequence).

The genes are TRBV20-1 and TRBJ2-3; 7 nucleotides align to TRBD2. Germline CDR1 reads DFQATT; CDR2 reads SNEGSKA (reference sequence). The CDR3 spans 16 residues. After removal of 4 bases from V and 4 bases from J, the junction contained 14 bases not matched to a gene. CDR3 DNA sequence: TGCAGTGCTACCAACCCGACTAGCTTCGGGGCAGATACGCAGTATTTT. Translating it yields CSATNPTSFGADTQYF.

This clonotype turned up a few times. V is TRBV5-1 and J is TRBJ1-2; 11 bases line up with TRBD1. V trimming: 3 bases; J trimming: 2 bases; junction bases outside the gene matches: 6. The CDR3 runs 16 residues. Germline V gene sequence: CDR1 SGHRS, CDR2 YFSETQ. DNA for the CDR3: TGCGCCAGCAGCTCCGGACAGGGGGCGTACAACTATGGCTACACCTTC. This sequence encodes CASSSGQGAYNYGYTF.

There are a few counts of this clonotype. This chain uses TRBV20-1 with TRBJ2-7; 11 positions agree with TRBD1. Germline V gene sequence: CDR1 DFQATT, CDR2 SNEGSKA (reference sequence). With 5 bases clipped from V and 3 bases from J, the junction kept 6 bases outside the gene matches. The CDR3 extends over 14 amino acids. CDR3 nucleotides: TGCAGTGCTTCTTCCGGGACAGGGGGCTACGAGCAGTACTTC. This sequence encodes CSASSGTGGYEQYF.

This clonotype was counted only a few times. The genes are TRBV10-3 and TRBJ1-5, with 8 bases aligning to TRBD1. CDR1 and CDR2 (germline): ENHRY, SYGVKD. Trimming took 4 bases from V and 2 from J; bases not matched to a gene: 4. The CDR3 totals 15 residues. In DNA form, the CDR3 reads TGTGCCATCAGTGTTGGGACAGGAGGCAATCAGCCCCAGCATTTT. The encoded protein is CAISVGTGGNQPQHF.